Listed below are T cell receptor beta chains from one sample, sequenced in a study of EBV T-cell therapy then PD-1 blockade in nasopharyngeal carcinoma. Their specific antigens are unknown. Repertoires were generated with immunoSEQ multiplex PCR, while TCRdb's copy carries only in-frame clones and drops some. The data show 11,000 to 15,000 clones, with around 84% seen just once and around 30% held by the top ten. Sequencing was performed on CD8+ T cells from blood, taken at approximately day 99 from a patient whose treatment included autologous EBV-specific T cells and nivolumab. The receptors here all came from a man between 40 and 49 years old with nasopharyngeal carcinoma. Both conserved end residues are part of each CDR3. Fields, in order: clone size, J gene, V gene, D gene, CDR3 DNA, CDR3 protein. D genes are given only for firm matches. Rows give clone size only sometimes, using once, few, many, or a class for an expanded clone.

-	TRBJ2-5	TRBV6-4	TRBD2	TGTGCCAGCAGTGACTCGAGCGGGGGGGAGGAGGAGACCCAGTACTTC	CASSDSSGGEEETQYF
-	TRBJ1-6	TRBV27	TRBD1	TGTGCCAGCAGTTTAGGACAGGGAAATTCACCCCTCCACTTT	CASSLGQGNSPLHF
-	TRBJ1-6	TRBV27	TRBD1	TGTGCCAGCAGGGACAGGGTATATAAGAATTATAATTCACCCCTCCACTTT	CASRDRVYKNYNSPLHF
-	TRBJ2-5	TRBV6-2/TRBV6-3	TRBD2	TGTGCCAGCAGTCTACAGCGGGGAGACTTAGAGACCCAGTACTTC	CASSLQRGDLETQYF
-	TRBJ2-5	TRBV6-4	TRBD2	TGTGCCAGCCAGACAGGGACTAGCGGGGGGTGGGAGACCCAGTACTTC	CASQTGTSGGWETQYF
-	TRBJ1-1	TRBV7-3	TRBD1	TGTGCCAGCAGTCCATCAGGGGGGAACACTGAAGCTTTCTTT	CASSPSGGNTEAFF
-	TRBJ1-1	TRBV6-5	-	TGTGCCAGCAGTTACTCGAAGTACGGGGTGCGGACTGAAGCTTTCTTT	CASSYSKYGVRTEAFF
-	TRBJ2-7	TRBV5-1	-	TGCGCCAGCAGCTTATCCGGGACGGGGAGCTCCTACGAGCAGTACTTC	CASSLSGTGSSYEQYF
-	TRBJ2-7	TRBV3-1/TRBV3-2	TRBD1	TGTGCCAGCAGCCAAGGATTTGATGCCGGGACAGGGGGACGAGAGCAGTACTTC	CASSQGFDAGTGGREQYF
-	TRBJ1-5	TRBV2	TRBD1	TGTGCCAGCAGTAACGACAGGGGGCGAGGTCAGCCCCAGCATTTT	CASSNDRGRGQPQHF
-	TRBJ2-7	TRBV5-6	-	TGTGCCAGCAGCTTGGTCTGGGACTACGAGCAGTACTTC	CASSLVWDYEQYF
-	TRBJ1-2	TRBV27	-	TGTGCCAGCAGTTGGACAGCTACTAACTATGGCTACACCTTC	CASSWTATNYGYTF
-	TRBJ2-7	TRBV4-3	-	TGCGCCAGCAGCCAAGACCCGACATGGGTGGGTGAGCAGTACTTC	CASSQDPTWVGEQYF
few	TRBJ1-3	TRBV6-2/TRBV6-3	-	TGTGCCAGCAGTTCGAATCGTCGGGACGCTCGTGGAAACACCATATATTTT	CASSSNRRDARGNTIYF
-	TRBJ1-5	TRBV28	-	TGTGCCAGCAGTAGACAGGCGAGCAATCAGCCCCAGCATTTT	CASSRQASNQPQHF
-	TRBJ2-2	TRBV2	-	TGTGCCGTACCGGGACACCTATACCTCAACACCGGGGAGCTGTTTTTT	CAVPGHLYLNTGELFF
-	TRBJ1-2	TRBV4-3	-	TGCGCCAGCAGCCAAGATGTCATGGGACCAGGCTATGGCTACACCTTC	CASSQDVMGPGYGYTF
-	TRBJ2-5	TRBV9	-	TGTGCCAGCAGCGTCTCAGGGGCCGAGCAAGAGACCCAGTACTTC	CASSVSGAEQETQYF
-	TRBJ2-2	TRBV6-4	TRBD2	TGTGCCAGCAGTGATGGACTAGCGGAGGGGTCCGGGGAGCTGTTTTTT	CASSDGLAEGSGELFF
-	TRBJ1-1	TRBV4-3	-	TGCGCCAGCAGCCAAGAGTACAGGGAAGGAGCTTTCTTT	CASSQEYREGAFF
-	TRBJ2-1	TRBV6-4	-	TGTGCCAGCAGTGACTCGGACAACAATGAGCAGTTCTTC	CASSDSDNNEQFF
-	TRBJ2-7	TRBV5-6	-	TGTGCCAGCAACGATATCGGAGGCGAGCAGTACTTC	CASNDIGGEQYF
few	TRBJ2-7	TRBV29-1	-	TGCAGCGTTAAAAACACAGGTTCCTACGAGCAGTACTTC	CSVKNTGSYEQYF
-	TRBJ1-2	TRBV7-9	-	TGTGCCAGCAGCAAAGGGAGGGACGGCCCTTATGGCTACACCTTC	CASSKGRDGPYGYTF
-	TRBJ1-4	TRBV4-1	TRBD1	TGCGCCAGCAGCCAAGAAGCTACCAGGGGGCTGTTCACTAATGAAAAACTGTTTTTT	CASSQEATRGLFTNEKLFF
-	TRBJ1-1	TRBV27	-	TGTGCCAGCAGTTTAATGGGGGTGAACACTGAAGCTTTCTTT	CASSLMGVNTEAFF
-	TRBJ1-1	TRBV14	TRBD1	TGTGCCAGCAGCCTCTACGACAGGGTTGAAATTGAAGCTTTCTTT	CASSLYDRVEIEAFF
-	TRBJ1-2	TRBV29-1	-	TGCAGCGACAACTATGGCTACACCTTC	CSDNYGYTF
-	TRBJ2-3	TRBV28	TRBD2	TGTGCCAGCAGTGCCATGGTGCCCGGGACTAGCGGGGGGCCCGGCTGGGATACGCAGTATTTT	CASSAMVPGTSGGPGWDTQYF
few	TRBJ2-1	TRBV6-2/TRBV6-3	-	TGTGCCAGCAGTTACAACAGCTACAATGAGCAGTTCTTC	CASSYNSYNEQFF
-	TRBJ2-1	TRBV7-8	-	TGTGCCAGCAGCTTAGGTCAAGGACAGAACGCCTACAATGAGCAGTTCTTC	CASSLGQGQNAYNEQFF
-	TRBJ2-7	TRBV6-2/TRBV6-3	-	TGTGCCAGCAGTTACGAGGCGTCCTCCTACGAGCAGTACTTC	CASSYEASSYEQYF
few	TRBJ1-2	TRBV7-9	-	TGTGCCACCGAGGCAGGGGACTATGGCTACACCTTC	CATEAGDYGYTF
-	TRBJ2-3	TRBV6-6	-	TGTGCCAGCAGTTACTCACCGGGGCGCGATACGCAGTATTTT	CASSYSPGRDTQYF
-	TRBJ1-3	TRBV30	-	TGTGCCTGGAGCAGGGGAAAATCGCCTGGAAACACCATATATTTT	CAWSRGKSPGNTIYF
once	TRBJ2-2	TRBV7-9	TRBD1	TGTGCCAGCAGCCCAAGAAGACAGGGGGGCACCGGGAAGCTGTTTTTT	CASSPRRQGGTGKLFF
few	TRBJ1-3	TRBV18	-	TGTGCCAGCTCACCACTCAATTTCATCTCTGGAAACACCATATATTTT	CASSPLNFISGNTIYF
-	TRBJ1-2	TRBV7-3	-	TGTGCCAGCAGCTCTGACCCTTGGTATGGCTACACCTTC	CASSSDPWYGYTF
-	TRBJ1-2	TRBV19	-	TGTGCCAGTAGTAACCTTCCGGTGGGGGTCGAAGCTTATGGCTACACCTTC	CASSNLPVGVEAYGYTF
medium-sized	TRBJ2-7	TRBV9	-	TGTGCCAGCAGCGCCTCAGGCTTTCCCTTCTACGAGCAGTACTTC	CASSASGFPFYEQYF
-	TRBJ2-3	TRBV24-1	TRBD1	TGTGCCACCAGTGATTTCATTGGACAGGTTGAGGGAGATACGCAGTATTTT	CATSDFIGQVEGDTQYF